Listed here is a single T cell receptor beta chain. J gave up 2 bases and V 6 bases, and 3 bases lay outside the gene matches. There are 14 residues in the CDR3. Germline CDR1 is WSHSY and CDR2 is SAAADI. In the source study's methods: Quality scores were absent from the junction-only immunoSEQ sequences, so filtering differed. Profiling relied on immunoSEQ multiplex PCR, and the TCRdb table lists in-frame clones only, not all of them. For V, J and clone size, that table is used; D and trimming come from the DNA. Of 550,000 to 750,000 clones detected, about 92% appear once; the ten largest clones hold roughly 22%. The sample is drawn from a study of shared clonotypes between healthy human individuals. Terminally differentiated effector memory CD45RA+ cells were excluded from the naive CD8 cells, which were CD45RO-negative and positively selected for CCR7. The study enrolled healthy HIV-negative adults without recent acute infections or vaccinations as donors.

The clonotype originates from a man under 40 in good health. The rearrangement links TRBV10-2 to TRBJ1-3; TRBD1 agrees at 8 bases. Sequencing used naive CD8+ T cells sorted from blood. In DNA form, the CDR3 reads TGCGCCAGCAGGGAGACAGGGGCTGGAAACACCATATATTTT. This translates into CASRETGAGNTIYF.